The text below deals with one T cell receptor (beta chain). Clones were sequenced by immunoSEQ multiplex PCR, and TCRdb holds only the in-frame ones, with some missing. The sample lists 40,000 to 45,000 clones, approximately 90% occurring once. These data come from a study of T cell changes during pregnancy in multiple sclerosis. Germline V gene data show CDR1 as MNHEY and CDR2 as SMNVEV (reference sequence). The length of the CDR3 is 16 residues. V shed 0 bases and J 6 bases; nucleotides not matched to a gene: 10. This sequence originates from a female donor with multiple sclerosis, enrolled in a pregnancy study. This rearrangement joins TRBV27 to TRBJ2-7; TRBD2 agrees at 8 bases. Material: CD4+ T cells from peripheral blood mononuclear cells, obtained before pregnancy. The CDR3 DNA reads as TGTGCCAGCAGTTTATCTAGCGGGACCCCTTCGGCCGAGCAGTACTTC. Protein sequence: CASSLSSGTPSAEQYF.